These T cell receptor beta chains were read from a single sample in a study of cytomegalovirus exposure and HLA in healthy donors. TCRdb keeps only in-frame clones here, not all; method: immunoSEQ multiplex PCR. The sample shows approximately 200,000 clones, around 84% of them seen only once. The sample taken for sequencing was PBMCs. These receptors were taken from a man younger than 35 in good health and CMV-seropositive. The CDR3 runs from the conserved cysteine through the conserved F or W. D genes are given only for firm matches. Where a row states a size, it is once, few, many or the class of an expanded clone; other rows omit it.

-,TRBV7-9,TRBJ1-5,-,CASSSTGQSQHF,TGTGCCAGCAGCTCCACAGGGCAGTCCCAGCATTTT
-,TRBV6-1,TRBJ1-2,-,CASSEEGSGSHGYTF,TGTGCCAGCAGTGAAGAAGGTTCAGGGTCCCATGGCTACACCTTC
TRBD1,TRBV6-1,TRBJ2-7,-,CASSEGLGQGDEQYF,TGTGCCAGCAGTGAAGGTTTGGGACAGGGCGACGAGCAGTACTTC
TRBD2,TRBV4-1,TRBJ2-2,-,CASSSGLAGVSGELFF,TGCGCCAGCAGTTCTGGACTAGCGGGAGTGTCCGGGGAGCTGTTTTTT
-,TRBV2,TRBJ2-1,once,CASSELGGTAYNEQFF,TGTGCCAGCAGTGAACTTGGAGGGACGGCCTACAATGAGCAGTTCTTC
-,TRBV6-6,TRBJ1-5,-,CASRTGTANQPQHF,TGTGCCAGCAGAACTGGGACTGCTAATCAGCCCCAGCATTTT
-,TRBV30,TRBJ2-3,-,CAWRSGGLADTQYF,TGTGCCTGGAGGTCGGGCGGGTTGGCAGATACGCAGTATTTT
TRBD1,TRBV6-1,TRBJ2-2,-,CASSEEAGGTGELFF,TGTGCCAGCAGTGAAGAGGCAGGGGGTACCGGGGAGCTGTTTTTT
TRBD2,TRBV11-3,TRBJ2-7,-,CASSPRGGVVEQYF,TGTGCCAGCAGCCCCCGGGGAGGGGTGGTCGAGCAGTACTTC
TRBD2,TRBV30,TRBJ2-2,-,CAWSVLVRAGVWSGELFF,TGTGCCTGGAGTGTATTGGTTAGAGCGGGAGTATGGTCCGGGGAGCTGTTTTTT
TRBD2,TRBV5-1,TRBJ2-1,-,CASSFGGDGEQFF,TGCGCCAGCAGCTTTGGGGGGGACGGGGAGCAGTTCTTC
-,TRBV14,TRBJ2-7,-,CASSATWVEQYF,TGTGCCAGCAGCGCGACTTGGGTGGAGCAGTACTTC
-,TRBV30,TRBJ1-4,few,CAWGLSGERKLFF,TGTGCCTGGGGCTTAAGCGGGGAAAGAAAACTGTTTTTT
-,TRBV6-5,TRBJ1-3,-,CASRPGRGRRNTIYF,TGTGCCAGCAGGCCGGGCAGAGGGCGGAGAAACACCATATATTTT
-,TRBV5-6,TRBJ2-6,-,CASSLLTDFGSGANVLTF,TGTGCCAGCAGCTTACTGACGGACTTTGGATCTGGGGCCAACGTCCTGACTTTC
-,TRBV10-3,TRBJ2-7,-,CAISFAGSYEQYF,TGTGCCATCAGTTTTGCAGGCTCCTACGAGCAGTACTTC
-,TRBV5-1,TRBJ2-3,-,CASSSAVSTDTQYF,TGCGCCAGCAGCTCAGCGGTTAGCACAGATACGCAGTATTTT
TRBD2,TRBV7-6,TRBJ2-1,-,CASSSLAVTYNEQFF,TGTGCCAGCAGCTCACTAGCGGTTACCTACAATGAGCAGTTCTTC
-,TRBV27,TRBJ2-7,-,CASRTTRLPYEQYF,TGTGCCAGCAGAACGACTCGACTCCCCTACGAGCAGTACTTC
TRBD2,TRBV6-5,TRBJ2-2,-,CASSGLAGRELFF,TGTGCCAGCAGCGGACTAGCGGGGAGGGAGCTGTTTTTT
-,TRBV6-5,TRBJ1-5,-,CASSYSSGEDQPQHF,TGTGCCAGCAGTTACTCCTCAGGGGAAGACCAGCCCCAGCATTTT
TRBD2,TRBV14,TRBJ2-7,-,CASSQRGLAYYEQYF,TGTGCCAGCAGCCAGAGGGGACTAGCCTACTACGAGCAGTACTTC
-,TRBV29-1,TRBJ2-6,-,CSVEAVGASAAQSGANVLTF,TGCAGCGTTGAGGCGGTAGGGGCTAGCGCGGCCCAGTCTGGGGCCAACGTCCTGACTTTC
TRBD1,TRBV6-6,TRBJ2-7,-,CASSSPGQGNYEQYF,TGTGCCAGCAGTTCGCCGGGACAGGGGAACTACGAGCAGTACTTC